The clone carrying this TCR beta chain was found once. In the study's own analysis: Researchers report that nucleated cell counts were estimated from reference gene primer amplification. Sequencing was performed with immunoSEQ multiplex PCR; in TCRdb, only in-frame clones are kept and a portion is missing. That table gives V, J and clone size, and the DNA gave D and trimming. Counted here are 150,000 or so clones, roughly 84% occurring once; the ten biggest clones make up roughly 4.9%. Germline V lookup: CDR1 GTSNPN, CDR2 SVGIG (reference sequence). V was cut by 4 bases and J by 2 bases, with 10 bases left in between. CDR3 size: 13 residues. These data are taken from a study of blood T cell repertoires in COVID-19. Participants, 18 to 89 years old, spanned 24 US areas. Within 2 weeks before study entry, exposed participants met a COVID-19 case.

The specimen sequenced was PBMCs or T cells enriched from blood (not recorded which). The receptor was derived from a man aged 65 to 79 who had been exposed to COVID-19. The rearrangement joins TRBV30 to TRBJ2-3; no firm D call. The CDR3 is CAWTERNTDTQYF. The CDR3 nucleotides are TGTGCCTGGACTGAGAGAAACACAGATACGCAGTATTTT.